This T cell receptor beta chain was retrieved from a study of spatial heterogeneity in lung cancer. Study background: Alpha-chain sequences were consistently detected less often than beta-chain sequences. Every unique TCR and UMI combination, on average, appeared more than ten times in raw reads.

This CDR3 comprises 13 residues. Trimming cost V 8 bases and J 7 bases; bases outside gene matches: 10. From germline, CDR1 is MDHEN and CDR2 SYDVKM. This clonotype appeared a few times. TCRdb reprocessed the 5' RACE reads via MiXCR and lists one record per CDR3 protein. The sample lists more than 80,000 distinct CDR3 sequences, more than 10% occurring once. Indicated time point: sample taken at primary tumor resection. Sequencing of whole RNA from tumor, nontumor lung or frozen PBMC involved no sorting. This sequence joins TRBV28 and TRBJ1-2, with TRBD1 matching 7 bases. This sample comprised PBMCs, obtained at surgery. The receptor was derived from a male donor with early-stage non-small cell lung cancer. CDR3 sequence: CASLQGPFFGYTF. The CDR3 DNA sequence: TGTGCCAGCCTACAGGGGCCCTTTTTTGGCTACACCTTC.